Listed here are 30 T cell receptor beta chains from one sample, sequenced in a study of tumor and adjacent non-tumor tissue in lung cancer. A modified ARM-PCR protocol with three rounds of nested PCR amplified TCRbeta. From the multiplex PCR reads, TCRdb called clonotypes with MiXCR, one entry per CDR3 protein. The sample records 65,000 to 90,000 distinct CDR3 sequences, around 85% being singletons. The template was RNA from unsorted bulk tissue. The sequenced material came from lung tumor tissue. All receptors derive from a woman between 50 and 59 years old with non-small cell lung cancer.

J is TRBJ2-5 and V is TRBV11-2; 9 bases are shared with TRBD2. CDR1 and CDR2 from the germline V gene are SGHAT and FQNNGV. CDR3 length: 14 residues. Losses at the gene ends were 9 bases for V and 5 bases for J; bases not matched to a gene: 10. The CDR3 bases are TGTGCCAGAAGCCTCGCGGGAGGGTCGGAGACCCAGTACTTC. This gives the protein CARSLAGGSETQYF.

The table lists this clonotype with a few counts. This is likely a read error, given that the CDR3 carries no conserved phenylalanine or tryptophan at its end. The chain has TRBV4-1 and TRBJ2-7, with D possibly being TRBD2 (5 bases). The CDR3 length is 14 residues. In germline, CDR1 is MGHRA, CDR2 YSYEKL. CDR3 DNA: TGCGCCAGTAGCCAAGAGGCCACTAGTTACGAGCAGTACTGC. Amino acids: CASSQEATSYEQYC.

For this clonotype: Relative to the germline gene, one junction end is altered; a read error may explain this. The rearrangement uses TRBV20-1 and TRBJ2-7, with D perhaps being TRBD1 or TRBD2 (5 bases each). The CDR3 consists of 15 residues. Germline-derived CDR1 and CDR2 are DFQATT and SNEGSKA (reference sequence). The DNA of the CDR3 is TGCAGTCCTAGAATCCGGGACCCCAACTCCTACGAGCAGTACTTC. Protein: CSPRIRDPNSYEQYF.

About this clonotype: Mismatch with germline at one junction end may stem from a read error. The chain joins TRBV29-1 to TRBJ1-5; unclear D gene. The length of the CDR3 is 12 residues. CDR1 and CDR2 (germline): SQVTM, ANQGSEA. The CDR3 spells CSFADGNPPQHF. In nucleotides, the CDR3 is TGCAGCTTCGCGGACGGCAATCCGCCCCAGCATTTT.

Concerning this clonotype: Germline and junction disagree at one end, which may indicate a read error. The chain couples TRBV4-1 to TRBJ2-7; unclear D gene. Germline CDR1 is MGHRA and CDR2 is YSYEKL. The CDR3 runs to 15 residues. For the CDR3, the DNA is TGCGCCAGCAGCCGAGAAGTGATTGGAAAGGGCGAGCAGTGCTTC. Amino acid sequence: CASSREVIGKGEQCF.

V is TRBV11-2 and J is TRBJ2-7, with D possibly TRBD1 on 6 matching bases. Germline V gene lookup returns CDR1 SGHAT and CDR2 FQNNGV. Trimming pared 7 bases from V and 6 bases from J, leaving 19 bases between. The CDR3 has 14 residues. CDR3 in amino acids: CASTLGQFPSEQYF. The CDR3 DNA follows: TGTGCCAGCACCTTGGGACAATTCCCGTCCGAGCAGTACTTC.

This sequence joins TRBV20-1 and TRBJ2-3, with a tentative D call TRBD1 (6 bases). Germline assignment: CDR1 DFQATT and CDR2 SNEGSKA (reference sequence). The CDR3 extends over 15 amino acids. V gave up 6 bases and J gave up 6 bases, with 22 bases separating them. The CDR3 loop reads CSARLHARGSDTQYF. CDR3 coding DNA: TGCAGTGCACGGCTCCATGCCAGGGGTTCGGATACGCAGTATTTT.

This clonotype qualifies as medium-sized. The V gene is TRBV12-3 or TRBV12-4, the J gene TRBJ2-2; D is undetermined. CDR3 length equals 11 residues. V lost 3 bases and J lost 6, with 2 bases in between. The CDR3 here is CASSFPGELFF. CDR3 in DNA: TGTGCCAGCAGTTTCCCCGGGGAGCTGTTTTTT.

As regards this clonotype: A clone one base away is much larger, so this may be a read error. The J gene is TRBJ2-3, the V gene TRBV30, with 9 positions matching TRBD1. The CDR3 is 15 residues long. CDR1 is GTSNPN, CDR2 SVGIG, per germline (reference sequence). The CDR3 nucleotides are TGTGCCTTCTTGAGGGGGACAGGGATCACAGATATGCAGTATTTT. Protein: CAFLRGTGITDMQYF.

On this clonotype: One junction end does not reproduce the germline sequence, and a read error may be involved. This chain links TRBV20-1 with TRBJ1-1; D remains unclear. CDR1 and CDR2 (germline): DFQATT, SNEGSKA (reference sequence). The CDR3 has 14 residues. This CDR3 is CTASPADLNTETFF. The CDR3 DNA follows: TGCACTGCTTCACCTGCCGACTTGAACACTGAAACTTTCTTT.

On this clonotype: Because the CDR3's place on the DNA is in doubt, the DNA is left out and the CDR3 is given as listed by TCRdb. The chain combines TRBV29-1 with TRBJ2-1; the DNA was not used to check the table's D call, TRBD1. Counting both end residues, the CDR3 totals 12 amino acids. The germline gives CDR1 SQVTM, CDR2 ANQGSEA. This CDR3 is CSVGGGSNEQSF.

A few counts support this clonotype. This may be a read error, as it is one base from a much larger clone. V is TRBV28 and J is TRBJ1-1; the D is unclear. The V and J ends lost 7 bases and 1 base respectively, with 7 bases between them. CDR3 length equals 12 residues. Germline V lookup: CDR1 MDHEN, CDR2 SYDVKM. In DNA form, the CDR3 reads TGTGCCAGCAAAGATGCGAACACTGAAGCTTTCTTT. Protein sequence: CASKDANTEAFF.

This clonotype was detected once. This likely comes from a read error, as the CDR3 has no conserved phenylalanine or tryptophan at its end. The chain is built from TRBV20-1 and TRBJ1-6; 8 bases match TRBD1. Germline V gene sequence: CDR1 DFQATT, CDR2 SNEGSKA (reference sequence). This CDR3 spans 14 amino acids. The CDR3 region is CNAGKTGGSSPLHL. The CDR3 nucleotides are TGCAATGCTGGAAAAACAGGGGGTTCTTCACCCCTCCACCTT.

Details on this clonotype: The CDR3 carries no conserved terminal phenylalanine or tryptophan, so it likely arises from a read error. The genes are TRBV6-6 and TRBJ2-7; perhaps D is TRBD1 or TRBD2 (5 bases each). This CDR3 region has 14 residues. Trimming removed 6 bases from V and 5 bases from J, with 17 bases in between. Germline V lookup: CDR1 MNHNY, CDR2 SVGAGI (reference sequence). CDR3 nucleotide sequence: TGTGCCAGCAGACCCCCCGGGACGGATAACGAGCAGTACCTC. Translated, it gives CASRPPGTDNEQYL.

CDR3 loop: CASTGYGYEQYF. CDR3 nucleotide sequence: TGCGCCTCAACAGGTTACGGCTACGAGCAGTACTTC. The chain employs TRBV5-1 and TRBJ2-7; TRBD1 is a possible D gene (5 bases). The ends were cut back, 10 bases at V and 3 bases at J, with 14 bases in the middle. The CDR3 contains 12 residues. The germline V gene has CDR1 SGHRS and CDR2 YFSETQ.

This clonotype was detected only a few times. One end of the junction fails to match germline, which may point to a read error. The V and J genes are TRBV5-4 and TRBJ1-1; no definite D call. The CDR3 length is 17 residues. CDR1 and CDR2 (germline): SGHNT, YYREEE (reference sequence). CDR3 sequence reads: CASSPPPTCGMNTEAFF. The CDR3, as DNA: TGTGCCAGCAGCCCGCCTCCGACATGCGGGATGAACACCGAAGCTTTCTTT.

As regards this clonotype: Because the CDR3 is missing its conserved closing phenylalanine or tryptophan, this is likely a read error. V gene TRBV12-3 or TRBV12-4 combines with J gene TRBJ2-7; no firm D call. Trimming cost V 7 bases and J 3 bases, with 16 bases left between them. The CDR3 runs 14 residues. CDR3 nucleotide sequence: TGTGCCAGCACTTTGGTAAGTTACGTCTACGAGCAGTACCTC. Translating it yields CASTLVSYVYEQYL.

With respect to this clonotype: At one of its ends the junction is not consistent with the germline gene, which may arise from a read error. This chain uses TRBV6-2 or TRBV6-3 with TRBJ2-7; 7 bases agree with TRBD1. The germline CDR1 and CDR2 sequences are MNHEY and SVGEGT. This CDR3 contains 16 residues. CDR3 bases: TGTGCCAACAGTTACCCTACGACAGGGCTAGGCTACGAGCAGTACTTC. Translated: CANSYPTTGLGYEQYF.

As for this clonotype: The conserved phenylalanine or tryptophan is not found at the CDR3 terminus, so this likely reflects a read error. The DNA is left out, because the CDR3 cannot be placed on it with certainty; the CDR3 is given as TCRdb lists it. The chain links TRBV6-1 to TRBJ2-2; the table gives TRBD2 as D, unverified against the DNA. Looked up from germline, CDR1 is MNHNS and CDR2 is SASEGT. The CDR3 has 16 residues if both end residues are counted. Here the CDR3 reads CASRQGSGSGGGEMFL.

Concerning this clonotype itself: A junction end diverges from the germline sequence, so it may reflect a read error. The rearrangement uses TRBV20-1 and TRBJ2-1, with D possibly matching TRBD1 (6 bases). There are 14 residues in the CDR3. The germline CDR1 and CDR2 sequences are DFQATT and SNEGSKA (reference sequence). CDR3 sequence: CSARIPGRPGEQLF. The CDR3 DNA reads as TGCAGTGCTAGGATTCCGGGACGGCCAGGGGAGCAGTTGTTC.

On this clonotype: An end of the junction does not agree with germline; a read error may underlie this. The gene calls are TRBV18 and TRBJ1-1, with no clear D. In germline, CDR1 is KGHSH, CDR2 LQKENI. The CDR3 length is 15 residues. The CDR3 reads CASSPVLALNTEPFF. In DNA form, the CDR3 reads TGTGCCAGCTCACCGGTTCTAGCTCTGAACACTGAACCTTTCTTT. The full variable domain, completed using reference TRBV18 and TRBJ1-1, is NAGVMQNPRHLVRRRGQEARLRCSPMKGHSHVYWYRQLPEEGLKFMVYLQKENIIDESGMPKERFSAEFPKEGPSILRIQQVVRGDSAAYFCASSPVLALNTEPFFGQGTRLTVV.

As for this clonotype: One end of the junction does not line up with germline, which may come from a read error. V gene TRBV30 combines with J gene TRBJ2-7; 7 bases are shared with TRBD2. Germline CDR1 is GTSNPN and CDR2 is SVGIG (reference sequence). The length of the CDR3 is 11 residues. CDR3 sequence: CACAGGYEKYF. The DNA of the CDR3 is TGTGCCTGTGCCGGGGGGTACGAGAAGTACTTC. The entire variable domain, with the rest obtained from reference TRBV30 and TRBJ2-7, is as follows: SQTIHQWPATLVQPVGSPLSLECTVEGTSNPNLYWYRQAAGRGLQLLFYSVGIGQISSEVPQNLSASRPQDRQFILSSKKLLLSDSGFYLCACAGGYEKYFGPGTRLTVT.

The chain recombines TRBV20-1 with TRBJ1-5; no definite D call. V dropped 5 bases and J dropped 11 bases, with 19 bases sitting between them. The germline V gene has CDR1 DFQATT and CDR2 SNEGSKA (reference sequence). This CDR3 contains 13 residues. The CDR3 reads CSAAIGNVLSQHF. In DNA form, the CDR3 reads TGCAGTGCTGCGATAGGGAACGTTTTGTCCCAGCATTTT.

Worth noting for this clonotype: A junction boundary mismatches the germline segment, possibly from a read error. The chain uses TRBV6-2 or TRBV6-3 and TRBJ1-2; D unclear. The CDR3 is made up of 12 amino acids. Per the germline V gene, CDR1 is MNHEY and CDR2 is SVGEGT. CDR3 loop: CASSTIRTSYIF. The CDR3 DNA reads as TGTGCCAGCAGTACTATCCGTACTAGCTACATCTTC.

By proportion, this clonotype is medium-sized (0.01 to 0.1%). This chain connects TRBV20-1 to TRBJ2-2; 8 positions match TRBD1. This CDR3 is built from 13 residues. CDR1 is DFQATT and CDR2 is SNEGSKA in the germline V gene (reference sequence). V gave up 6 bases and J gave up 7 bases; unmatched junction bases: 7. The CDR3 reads CSAARGQGGELFF. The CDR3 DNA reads TGCAGTGCCGCCAGGGGGCAAGGCGGGGAGCTGTTTTTT.

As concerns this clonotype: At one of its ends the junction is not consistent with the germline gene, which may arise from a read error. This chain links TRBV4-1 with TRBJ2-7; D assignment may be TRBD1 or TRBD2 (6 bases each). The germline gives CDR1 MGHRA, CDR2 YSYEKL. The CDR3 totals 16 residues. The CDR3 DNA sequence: TGCGCCAGCATCCAAGATTTGTACGGGGGCTTGAGCGAGCAGTACTTC. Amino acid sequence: CASIQDLYGGLSEQYF.

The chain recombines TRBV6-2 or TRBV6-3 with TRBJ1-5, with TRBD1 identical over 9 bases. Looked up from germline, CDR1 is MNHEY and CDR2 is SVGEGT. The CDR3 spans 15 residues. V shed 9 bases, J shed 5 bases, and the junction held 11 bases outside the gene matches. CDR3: CASVSRGQGYQPQHF. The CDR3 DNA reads TGTGCCAGTGTGAGTCGGGGACAGGGTTATCAGCCCCAGCATTTT.

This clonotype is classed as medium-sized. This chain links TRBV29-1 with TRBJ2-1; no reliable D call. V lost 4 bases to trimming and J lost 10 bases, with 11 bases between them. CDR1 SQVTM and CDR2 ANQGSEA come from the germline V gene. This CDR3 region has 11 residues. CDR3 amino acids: CSVGAGPEQFF. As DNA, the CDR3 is TGCAGCGTTGGGGCAGGACCCGAGCAGTTCTTC.

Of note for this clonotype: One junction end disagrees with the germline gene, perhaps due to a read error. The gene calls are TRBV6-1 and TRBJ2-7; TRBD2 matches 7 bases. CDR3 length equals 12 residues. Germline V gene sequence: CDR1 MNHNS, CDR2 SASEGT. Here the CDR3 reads CANSGDYYEHYF. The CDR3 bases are TGTGCCAACTCCGGGGACTACTACGAGCATTACTTC.

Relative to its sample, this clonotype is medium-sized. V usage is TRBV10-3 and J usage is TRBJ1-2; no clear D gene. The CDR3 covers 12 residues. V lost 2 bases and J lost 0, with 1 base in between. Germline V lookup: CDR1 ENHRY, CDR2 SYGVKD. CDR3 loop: CAISETNYGYTF. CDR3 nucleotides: TGTGCCATCAGTGAGACTAACTATGGCTACACCTTC.